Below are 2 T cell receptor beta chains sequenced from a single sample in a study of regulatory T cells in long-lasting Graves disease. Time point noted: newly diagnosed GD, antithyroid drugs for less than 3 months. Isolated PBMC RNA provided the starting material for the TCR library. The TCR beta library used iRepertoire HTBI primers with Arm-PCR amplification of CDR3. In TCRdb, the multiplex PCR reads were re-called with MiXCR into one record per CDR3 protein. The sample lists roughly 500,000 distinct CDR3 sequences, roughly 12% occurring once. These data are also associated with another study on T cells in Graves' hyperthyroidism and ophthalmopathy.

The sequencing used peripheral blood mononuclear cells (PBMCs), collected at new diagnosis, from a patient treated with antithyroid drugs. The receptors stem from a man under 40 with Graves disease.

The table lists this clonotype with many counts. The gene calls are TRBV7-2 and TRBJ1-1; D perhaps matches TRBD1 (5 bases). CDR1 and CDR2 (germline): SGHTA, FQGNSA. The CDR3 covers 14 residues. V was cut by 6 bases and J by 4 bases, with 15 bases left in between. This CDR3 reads CASSLWGSSTEAFF. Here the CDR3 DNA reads TGTGCCAGCAGTCTATGGGGCTCGAGCACTGAAGCTTTCTTT.

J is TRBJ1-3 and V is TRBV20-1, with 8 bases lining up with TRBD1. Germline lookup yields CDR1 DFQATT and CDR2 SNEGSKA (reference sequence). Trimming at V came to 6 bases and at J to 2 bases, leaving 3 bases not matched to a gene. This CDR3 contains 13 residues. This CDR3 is CSARQGPGNTIYF. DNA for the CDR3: TGCAGTGCAAGACAGGGGCCTGGAAACACCATATATTTT.